Below are 30 T cell receptor beta chains sequenced from a single sample in a study of cytotoxic CD8 clonotypes in ibrutinib-treated CLL. The table came from immunoSEQ multiplex PCR; TCRdb's copy has only in-frame clones and leaves some out. The table has about 310,000 clones, about 80% seen once. This material consisted of PBMCs, taken before ibrutinib treatment. Receptors originate from a human donor with chronic lymphocytic leukemia.

Here the CDR3 reads CASRAGVLGEQYF. CDR3 nucleotide sequence: TGTGCCAGCAGAGCGGGAGTCCTAGGGGAGCAGTACTTC. The chain uses TRBV27 and TRBJ2-7, with 8 bases identical to TRBD2. The CDR3 is made up of 13 amino acids. Germline CDR1 reads MNHEY; CDR2 reads SMNVEV (reference sequence). Losses at the gene ends were 6 bases for V and 7 bases for J; bases not matched to a gene: 8.

The J gene is TRBJ1-4, the V gene TRBV4-2, with D possibly matching TRBD1 (5 bases). The ends were cut back, 2 bases at V and 7 bases at J, with 11 bases in the middle. Germline loops: CDR1 LGHNA, CDR2 YNFKEQ. The CDR3 consists of 14 residues. CDR3 nucleotides: TGTGCCAGCAGCCAACTGGGGACTGTTGAAAAACTGTTTTTT. Translation: CASSQLGTVEKLFF.

The gene calls are TRBV28 and TRBJ2-7; D unclear. Trimming took off 5 bases at V and 4 bases at J, with 9 bases between the two ends. Germline lookup yields CDR1 MDHEN and CDR2 SYDVKM. The CDR3 is made up of 12 amino acids. CDR3 loop: CASSLARYEQYF. CDR3 sequence (DNA): TGTGCCAGCAGTCTCGCTCGGTACGAGCAGTACTTC.

The table lists this clone with a count of one. The rearrangement uses TRBV20-1 and TRBJ1-2; no firm D call. This CDR3 spans 11 amino acids. The germline gives CDR1 DFQATT, CDR2 SNEGSKA (reference sequence). Trimming stripped 3 bases from V and 2 bases from J, with 4 bases between. CDR3 sequence reads: CSARYNYGYTF. The CDR3 nucleotides are TGCAGTGCTAGGTACAACTATGGCTACACCTTC.

J is TRBJ2-1 and V is TRBV4-3; 13 bases align to TRBD2. Trimming cost V 4 bases and J 8 bases; bases outside gene matches: 5. The CDR3 length is 15 residues. Germline CDR1 reads LGHNA; CDR2 reads YSLEER. The DNA of the CDR3 is TGCGCCAGCAGCCCCCGGACTAGCGGGAGCGATGAGCAGTTCTTC. This encodes CASSPRTSGSDEQFF.

The chain employs TRBV30 and TRBJ2-7; D tentatively fits TRBD1 or TRBD2 (5 bases each). V was cut by 3 bases and J by 3 bases, with 9 bases left in between. Germline V lookup: CDR1 GTSNPN, CDR2 SVGIG (reference sequence). The CDR3 is made up of 12 amino acids. CDR3 region: CAWSGAHYEQYF. The CDR3 DNA reads as TGTGCCTGGAGCGGGGCCCACTACGAGCAGTACTTC.

The CDR3 DNA reads TGTGCCAGCAGTACGAGGACGGGTAACTATGGCTACACCTTC. The encoded protein is CASSTRTGNYGYTF. V gene TRBV6-5 combines with J gene TRBJ1-2; D gene uncertain. The CDR3 is 14 amino acids. Looked up from germline, CDR1 is MNHEY and CDR2 is SVGAGI. V lost 5 bases and J 1 base, leaving 11 bases between the germline ends.

This clone was picked up a small number of times. V usage is TRBV28 and J usage is TRBJ1-2; 11 nucleotides match TRBD1. V was clipped by 2 bases and J by 0 bases; unmatched bases: 5. Germline CDR1 is MDHEN and CDR2 is SYDVKM. CDR3 length: 17 amino acids. In DNA, the CDR3 is TGTGCCAGCAGTTTACCGGGACAGGGGGAGGCTAACTATGGCTACACCTTC. This sequence encodes CASSLPGQGEANYGYTF.

The chain uses TRBV5-6 and TRBJ2-5; either TRBD1 or TRBD2 may supply D (5 bases each). This CDR3 spans 14 amino acids. Germline lookup yields CDR1 SGHDT and CDR2 YYEEEE. Trimming took 4 bases from V and 4 from J, leaving 14 bases between them. DNA of the CDR3: TGTGCCAGCAGCCGTACGGGGACCCCAGAGACCCAGTACTTC. Protein: CASSRTGTPETQYF.

V usage is TRBV5-1 and J usage is TRBJ2-1; 11 nucleotides line up with TRBD1. CDR3 length: 14 residues. V was clipped by 6 bases and J by 8 bases; unmatched bases: 7. Germline lookup yields CDR1 SGHRS and CDR2 YFSETQ. The CDR3 reads CASTGTGGLYEQFF. The CDR3 region has the DNA TGCGCCAGCACCGGGACAGGGGGTCTCTATGAGCAGTTCTTC.

The chain uses TRBV30 and TRBJ2-7, with D tentatively TRBD2 (5 bases). There are 13 residues in the CDR3. Trimming took 4 bases from V and 5 from J, leaving 15 bases between them. CDR1 and CDR2 (germline): GTSNPN, SVGIG (reference sequence). Here the CDR3 reads CAWIASLAHEQYF. The DNA of the CDR3 is TGTGCCTGGATCGCGTCCCTAGCCCACGAGCAGTACTTC.

The CDR3 nucleotides read TGTGCCAGCAGCTTGGGTACTCGTAGCAATCAGCCCCAGCATTTT. It is translated as CASSLGTRSNQPQHF. V gene TRBV5-6 combines with J gene TRBJ1-5; no reliable D call. In germline, CDR1 is SGHDT, CDR2 YYEEEE. The germline V and J ends were trimmed by 0 bases and 0 bases, with 7 bases remaining between them. The CDR3 runs to 15 residues.

This rearrangement joins TRBV11-3 to TRBJ1-1, with no clear D. Trimming shortened V by 3 bases and J by 6 bases, and 11 bases separated the two germline ends. The germline CDR1 and CDR2 sequences are SGHNT and YENEEA. The CDR3 is 13 residues long. CDR3 in amino acids: CASSFDRRSEAFF. CDR3 coding DNA: TGTGCCAGCAGCTTCGACCGGAGGTCTGAAGCTTTCTTT.

The chain employs TRBV4-1 and TRBJ2-7; D might be TRBD1 (6 bases). Looked up from germline, CDR1 is MGHRA and CDR2 is YSYEKL. Trimming cost V 0 bases and J 7 bases, with 16 bases left between them. The CDR3 runs to 15 residues. The CDR3 nucleotides are TGCGCCAGCAGCCAAGAACCAGGCCCTCAGGGGGAGCAGTACTTC. Translation: CASSQEPGPQGEQYF.

This clone was found a few times. This chain connects TRBV5-1 to TRBJ2-7; TRBD1 aligns across 7 bases. With V trimmed by 4 bases and J by 0 bases, 4 bases remained unmatched. Germline lookup yields CDR1 SGHRS and CDR2 YFSETQ. The CDR3 sequence is 14 residues long. In DNA, the CDR3 is TGCGCCAGCAGCGACTCAGGGGGCTCCTACGAGCAGTACTTC. This gives the protein CASSDSGGSYEQYF.

CDR3: CASSLLRGDTLYEQYF. The CDR3 DNA reads as TGTGCCAGCAGCTTATTACGGGGCGATACTCTCTACGAGCAGTACTTC. V usage is TRBV7-6 and J usage is TRBJ2-7; D is tentatively TRBD1 or TRBD2 (5 bases each). Germline CDR1 and CDR2: SGHVS and FNYEAQ. This CDR3 contains 16 residues. Trimming removed 2 bases from V and 3 bases from J, with 17 bases in between. Full variable domain (outside the CDR3, taken from reference TRBV7-6 and TRBJ2-7): GAGVSQSPRYKVTKRGQDVALRCDPISGHVSLYWYRQALGQGPEFLTYFNYEAQQDKSGLPNDRFSAERPEGSISTLTIQRTEQRDSAMYRCASSLLRGDTLYEQYFGPGTRLTVT.

The DNA of the CDR3 is TGTGCCAGCTCACCACCCGGCAGGCCTGGCACTGAAGCTTTCTTT. It yields the protein CASSPPGRPGTEAFF. This chain joins TRBV18 and TRBJ1-1; D is undetermined. V was trimmed by 0 bases and J by 4 bases, leaving 12 bases between them. The CDR3 loop spans 15 amino acids. CDR1 KGHSH and CDR2 LQKENI come from the germline V gene.

The chain links TRBV30 to TRBJ2-3, with TRBD2 matching over 8 bases. Germline V gene sequence: CDR1 GTSNPN, CDR2 SVGIG (reference sequence). This CDR3 is 16 amino acids long. The V segment lost 1 base and the J segment 2 bases; nucleotides outside the gene matches: 8. The CDR3 here is CAWSDVSGGPTDTQYF. DNA of the CDR3: TGTGCCTGGAGTGATGTTTCGGGGGGGCCCACAGATACGCAGTATTTT.

The rearrangement joins TRBV7-6 to TRBJ2-7; D is undetermined. Per the germline V gene, CDR1 is SGHVS and CDR2 is FNYEAQ. The CDR3 totals 13 residues. The ends were cut back, 4 bases at V and 2 bases at J, with 9 bases in the middle. CDR3 nucleotides: TGTGCCAGCAGCTCGGAAGAGGCCTACGAGCAGTACTTC. Encoded protein: CASSSEEAYEQYF. The full variable domain, its missing parts supplied by reference TRBV7-6 and TRBJ2-7, is GAGVSQSPRYKVTKRGQDVALRCDPISGHVSLYWYRQALGQGPEFLTYFNYEAQQDKSGLPNDRFSAERPEGSISTLTIQRTEQRDSAMYRCASSSEEAYEQYFGPGTRLTVT.

V is TRBV11-2 and J is TRBJ2-4; D possibly corresponds to TRBD1 (5 bases). Germline CDR1 and CDR2: SGHAT and FQNNGV. The CDR3 loop spans 15 amino acids. V lost 6 bases to trimming and J lost 2 bases, with 14 bases between them. The CDR3 reads CASRRRVSSKNIQYF. CDR3 DNA sequence: TGTGCCAGCAGACGCAGGGTCTCTTCCAAAAACATTCAGTACTTC.

This chain joins TRBV14 and TRBJ1-2, with D hard to call. Trimming took 0 bases from V and 8 from J, leaving 16 bases between them. CDR3 size: 15 residues. Germline V gene sequence: CDR1 SGHDN, CDR2 FVKESK. The CDR3 here is CASSQEVGPIGGYTF. The CDR3 coding sequence is TGTGCCAGCAGCCAAGAGGTTGGGCCTATTGGGGGCTACACCTTC.

The rearrangement uses TRBV4-3 and TRBJ2-6, with D perhaps TRBD1 (6 bases). This CDR3 region has 18 residues. In germline, CDR1 is LGHNA, CDR2 YSLEER. Trimming stripped 1 base from V and 2 bases from J, with 15 bases between. The CDR3 DNA sequence: TGCGCCAGCAGCCAAGCCCAATACAGGGCGGCTGGGGCCAACGTCCTGACTTTC. Its protein product is CASSQAQYRAAGANVLTF.

The chain recombines TRBV7-4 with TRBJ1-5, with 9 bases that match TRBD1. The length of the CDR3 is 17 residues. V lost 4 bases and J lost 0; bases outside the gene matches: 7. Germline V gives CDR1 SGHVT, CDR2 SQSDAQ. CDR3 residues: CASSWDRDTSSNQPQHF. The DNA of the CDR3 is TGTGCCAGCAGCTGGGACAGGGACACCTCTAGCAATCAGCCCCAGCATTTT.

This rearrangement joins TRBV4-3 to TRBJ2-7, with 9 positions matching TRBD1. Germline V CDR1 and CDR2: LGHNA, YSLEER. V lost 6 bases, J lost 1 base, and 16 bases stayed unmatched. The CDR3 is 18 residues long. The chain's CDR3 is CASSRDARDRVKSYEQYF. The CDR3 DNA sequence: TGCGCCAGCAGTCGCGACGCGCGGGACAGGGTGAAATCCTACGAGCAGTACTTC.

The chain joins TRBV7-2 to TRBJ1-5, with D hard to call. In germline, CDR1 is SGHTA, CDR2 FQGNSA. Trimming took off 1 base at V and 0 bases at J, with 13 bases between the two ends. The CDR3 is 17 residues long. As DNA, the CDR3 is TGTGCCAGCAGCTTAGTGGGTGGGTATAGTAGCAATCAGCCCCAGCATTTT. This translates into CASSLVGGYSSNQPQHF.

V and J are TRBV7-9 and TRBJ2-7; 10 nucleotides align to TRBD2. The junction had 7 bases not matched to a gene; V was cut back by 5 bases and J by 0 bases. Germline loops: CDR1 SEHNR, CDR2 FQNEAQ (reference sequence). The CDR3 loop spans 16 amino acids. The CDR3: CASSPRTSGASYEQYF. CDR3 coding DNA: TGTGCCAGCAGCCCCAGGACTAGCGGAGCCTCCTACGAGCAGTACTTC.

The genes are TRBV28 and TRBJ2-2; 12 bases align to TRBD1. The junction had 11 bases not matched to a gene; V was cut back by 2 bases and J by 7 bases. Germline lookup yields CDR1 MDHEN and CDR2 SYDVKM. The CDR3 length is 18 residues. CDR3 protein: CASSLNILGTGGHGELFF. For the CDR3, the DNA is TGTGCCAGCAGTTTAAATATACTGGGGACAGGGGGCCACGGGGAGCTGTTTTTT.

V usage is TRBV14 and J usage is TRBJ2-7; D unclear. The CDR3 is 15 residues long. Trimming pared 3 bases from V and 6 bases from J, leaving 18 bases between. Germline V lookup: CDR1 SGHDN, CDR2 FVKESK. CDR3: CASSHKIGASIEQYF. DNA for the CDR3: TGTGCCAGCAGCCATAAAATAGGTGCGTCTATCGAGCAGTACTTC.

This chain uses TRBV28 with TRBJ2-7; D not certain. Germline V CDR1 and CDR2: MDHEN, SYDVKM. V lost 4 bases to trimming and J lost 6 bases, with 13 bases between them. The CDR3 loop spans 13 amino acids. CDR3 DNA sequence: TGTGCCAGCAGTTCCCCTTCCCATGGCGAGCAGTACTTC. Translated: CASSSPSHGEQYF.

The rearrangement uses TRBV18 and TRBJ1-2; D is unclear. This CDR3 is 14 amino acids long. Trimming removed 0 bases at V and 0 bases at J, with 5 bases between. Per germline, CDR1 KGHSH and CDR2 LQKENI. This chain's CDR3 is CASSPPAPNYGYTF. CDR3 sequence (DNA): TGTGCCAGCTCACCACCCGCACCTAACTATGGCTACACCTTC. Together with reference TRBV18 and TRBJ1-2, the CDR3 gives the full variable domain: NAGVMQNPRHLVRRRGQEARLRCSPMKGHSHVYWYRQLPEEGLKFMVYLQKENIIDESGMPKERFSAEFPKEGPSILRIQQVVRGDSAAYFCASSPPAPNYGYTFGSGTRLTVV.